Following are 5 T cell receptor beta chains from one sample sequenced in a study of T-cell reconstitution after alpha-beta-depleted transplantation in children. As it was prepared, the TCRbeta library received unique molecular identifiers. TCRdb redid the calling of the PCR reads with MiXCR, one entry per CDR3 protein. The sample holds around 190,000 distinct CDR3 sequences; roughly 7% are singletons and the top ten take 4.5% to 6.5%. The source material was PBMCs, sampled before TCRalphabeta/CD19-depleted stem cell transplant. All receptors come from a boy aged 2 to 9 with acute lymphoblastic leukemia, due to receive a stem cell transplant.

This clonotype was detected a few times. This chain uses TRBV10-3 with TRBJ2-1; D is undetermined. The V end was cut by 0 bases, the J end by 6 bases, with 9 bases between. Germline V gives CDR1 ENHRY, CDR2 SYGVKD. There are 14 residues in the CDR3. CDR3 amino acids: CAISESKGINEQFF. In DNA, the CDR3 is TGTGCCATCAGTGAGTCAAAAGGGATCAATGAGCAGTTCTTC.

This chain joins TRBV7-8 and TRBJ2-5; tentative D call: TRBD2 (6 bases). With 4 bases removed from V and 5 bases from J, the gap between germline ends came to 14 bases. Germline CDR1 and CDR2: SGHVS and FQNEAQ. This CDR3 has 14 residues. CDR3 sequence (DNA): TGTGCCAGCAGCTACAAGGAGGGGTTGGAGACCCAGTACTTC. It specifies CASSYKEGLETQYF.

At least ten counts were recorded for this clonotype. The chain employs TRBV4-3 and TRBJ2-1; possible D gene TRBD1, 6 bases. Deletions cut 0 bases from V and 6 bases from J, with 12 bases between. The germline V gene has CDR1 LGHNA and CDR2 YSLEER. The length of the CDR3 is 15 residues. CDR3 sequence (DNA): TGCGCCAGCAGCCAAGATATTGCCAGGGGCAATGAGCAGTTCTTC. Its protein is CASSQDIARGNEQFF.

This clonotype was counted many times. The J gene is TRBJ2-1, the V gene TRBV29-1; D is unresolved. Germline CDR1 and CDR2: SQVTM and ANQGSEA. V was pared by 3 bases and J by 7 bases, with 7 bases between. CDR3 size: 11 residues. In DNA form, the CDR3 reads TGCAGCGTTGAGGGCCTGAATGAGCAGTTCTTC. Amino acid sequence: CSVEGLNEQFF.

The sample holds a few counts of this clonotype. This CDR3 reads CASSRQTSPETQYF. In DNA, the CDR3 is TGCGCCAGCAGCCGACAGACTAGCCCCGAGACCCAGTACTTC. This chain joins TRBV5-1 and TRBJ2-5, with 7 bases fitting TRBD2. V was pared by 4 bases and J by 5 bases, with 8 bases of the junction left unmatched. Germline CDR1 and CDR2: SGHRS and YFSETQ. CDR3 length: 14 residues.